One and the same sample provided the 8 T cell receptor beta chains below, sequenced in a study of cytomegalovirus exposure and HLA in healthy donors. Researchers ran the PCR with 60 Vbeta and 13 Jbeta primers. Data came from immunoSEQ multiplex PCR; TCRdb stores just in-frame clones and leaves some out. The table records fewer than 85,000 clones, around 76% of them present only once. Sequencing was done on a sample of PBMCs. The receptor source for this set is a male donor in good health and CMV-seropositive.

CDR3 in amino acids: CASSQDRDMEKLFF. The CDR3 DNA is TGTGCCAGCAGCCAGGACAGGGATATGGAAAAACTGTTTTTT. This chain links TRBV7-9 with TRBJ1-4; 8 nucleotides agree with TRBD1. Germline lookup yields CDR1 SEHNR and CDR2 FQNEAQ (reference sequence). CDR3 length: 14 residues. The V segment lost 5 bases and the J segment 8 bases; nucleotides outside the gene matches: 7. Combining the CDR3 with reference TRBV7-9 and TRBJ1-4 gives the whole variable domain DTGVSQNPRHKITKRGQNVTFRCDPISEHNRLYWYRQTLGQGPEFLTYFQNEAQLEKSRLLSDRFSAERPKGSFSTLEIQRTEQGDSAMYLCASSQDRDMEKLFFGSGTQLSVL.

The CDR3: CASGLGGWGQPQHF. In DNA form, the CDR3 reads TGTGCTAGTGGTTTGGGAGGGTGGGGTCAGCCCCAGCATTTT. J is TRBJ1-5 and V is TRBV12-5; D uncertain. This CDR3 comprises 14 residues. Per germline, CDR1 LGHNT and CDR2 FRNRAP. Between the trimmed V and J ends, which lost 1 base and 6 bases, there was a span of 10 bases.

This chain joins TRBV7-9 and TRBJ2-7, with 8 bases matching TRBD1. The trim removed 4 bases at V and 5 bases at J, leaving 7 bases unmatched. Germline-derived CDR1 and CDR2 are SEHNR and FQNEAQ (reference sequence). The CDR3 has 14 residues. The DNA for the CDR3 is TGTGCCAGCAGCTATCAGACAGGGGTTAACGAGCAGTACTTC. Translation: CASSYQTGVNEQYF.

The chain couples TRBV20-1 to TRBJ1-1, with D uncertain. This CDR3 region has 11 residues. Trimming cost V 4 bases and J 1 base, with 4 bases left between them. Germline V lookup: CDR1 DFQATT, CDR2 SNEGSKA (reference sequence). As DNA, the CDR3 is TGCAGTGCTATGAGGAACACTGAAGCTTTCTTT. Protein product: CSAMRNTEAFF.

The chain employs TRBV5-6 and TRBJ1-5; D may be TRBD1 (5 bases). V lost 0 bases to trimming and J lost 2 bases, with 18 bases between them. Per germline, CDR1 SGHDT and CDR2 YYEEEE. The CDR3 extends over 18 amino acids. The CDR3 sequence: CASSLAHGGGEGNQPQHF. DNA of the CDR3: TGTGCCAGCAGCTTGGCCCATGGGGGTGGGGAGGGCAATCAGCCCCAGCATTTT.

The chain has TRBV19 and TRBJ2-2; 7 nucleotides line up with TRBD1. Germline V lookup: CDR1 LNHDA, CDR2 SQIVND (reference sequence). This CDR3 spans 15 amino acids. The ends lost 7 bases at V and 0 bases at J; junction bases unmatched: 5. The CDR3 sequence: CASTGGLTNTGELFF. CDR3 nucleotides: TGTGCCAGTACAGGGGGTCTTACGAACACCGGGGAGCTGTTTTTT.

J is TRBJ1-2 and V is TRBV6-5; 8 bases line up with TRBD1. This CDR3 has 15 residues. The V gene end was trimmed by 4 bases and the J gene end by 0 bases; junction bases not matched to a gene: 4. The germline V gene has CDR1 MNHEY and CDR2 SVGAGI. CDR3 loop: CASSSTGGTNYGYTF. CDR3 nucleotides: TGTGCCAGCAGTTCCACAGGGGGAACTAACTATGGCTACACCTTC.

This chain uses TRBV7-2 with TRBJ2-7; 15 nucleotides line up with TRBD2. In germline, CDR1 is SGHTA, CDR2 FQGNSA. J lost 4 bases, V lost 5 bases, and 9 bases had no gene match. CDR3 size: 17 residues. The CDR3 here is CASSRRTSGGAGYEQYF. In nucleotides, the CDR3 is TGTGCCAGCAGCAGACGGACTAGCGGGGGGGCCGGTTACGAGCAGTACTTC.